This is a list of T cell receptor beta chains from one sample in a study of blood T cell repertoires in COVID-19. This table comes from immunoSEQ multiplex PCR, and its TCRdb copy is limited to in-frame clones, with some not included. The sample lists 280,000 or so clones, nearly 90% occurring once. Sample: PBMCs or T cells enriched from blood (not recorded which). The receptor set was obtained from a woman in her fifties or sixties who had been exposed to COVID-19. The CDR3 runs from the conserved cysteine through the conserved F or W. Each record gives: D gene, J gene, V gene, clone size, CDR3 DNA, CDR3 protein. The D gene is left open where the match is weak. Only some rows state a clone size, as once, few, many or a class for expanded clones.

. TRBJ1-2 TRBV6-5 . TGTGCCAGCAGTTACGCCCCAGAGGGCTCAATTTATGGCTACACCTTC CASSYAPEGSIYGYTF
. TRBJ1-1 TRBV25-1 . TGTGCCAGCAGTGAACGCACTGAAGCTTTCTTT CASSERTEAFF
TRBD1 TRBJ1-6 TRBV30 . TGTGCCTGGAGAGGTCAGGGGGCTAATTCACCCCTCCACTTT CAWRGQGANSPLHF
TRBD1 TRBJ1-1 TRBV7-9 once TGTGCCAGCTGCCCGGGACAGGGGCTGATCTACACTGAAGCTTTCTTT CASCPGQGLIYTEAFF
. TRBJ2-7 TRBV19 . TGTGCCAGTAGTATATCTGCAGGTAATTACGAGCAGTACTTC CASSISAGNYEQYF
TRBD1 TRBJ1-1 TRBV7-2 . TGTGCCAGCAGCCAAGGAGGGGACAGGGGGAGAGCTTTCTTT CASSQGGDRGRAFF
. TRBJ1-1 TRBV6-1 . TGTGCCAGCAGTGAGAGACCCCAGGGTTGGGCCAACACTGAAGCTTTCTTT CASSERPQGWANTEAFF
. TRBJ1-1 TRBV19 . TGTGCCAGTAGTACCGCTTTAACGGCTTACTATACTGAAGCTTTCTTT CASSTALTAYYTEAFF
TRBD1 TRBJ2-7 TRBV13 . TGTGCCAGCAGTTCCGGGACAGGGATGGGGGAGCAGTACTTC CASSSGTGMGEQYF
TRBD2 TRBJ2-3 TRBV4-1 . TGCGCCAGCAGCCAACGCCCTAGCGGGGGCACAGATACGCAGTATTTT CASSQRPSGGTDTQYF
. TRBJ1-2 TRBV12-3/TRBV12-4 . TGTGCCAGCACCGTAGAGGGCTATGGCTACACCTTC CASTVEGYGYTF
. TRBJ2-1 TRBV18 . TGTGCCAGCTCATTCCTCGCGGGGGCTGGGAATGAGCAGTTCTTC CASSFLAGAGNEQFF
. TRBJ2-1 TRBV5-1 few TGCGCCAGCAGCTGGCTCCAGGGAAACAATGAGCAGTTCTTC CASSWLQGNNEQFF
TRBD1 TRBJ1-4 TRBV5-1 . TGCGCCAGCAGCCCCCAGGGGGCTCAATTGAGTGAAAAACTGTTTTTT CASSPQGAQLSEKLFF
. TRBJ2-1 TRBV9 few TGTGCCAGCAGCTCAGGGGGGTACGACAATGAGCAGTTCTTC CASSSGGYDNEQFF
TRBD1 TRBJ2-3 TRBV5-1 . TGCGCCAGCAGCTTGGGATTACAGGGGGCTGGTACGCAGTATTTT CASSLGLQGAGTQYF
. TRBJ1-4 TRBV6-5 . TGTGCCAGCACCCGGGGGGCAGGGCTTGGAGAAAAACTGTTTTTT CASTRGAGLGEKLFF
. TRBJ1-4 TRBV28 . TGTGCCAGCAGTTTATTGGCCTCCTTAGGGGCTAATGAAAAACTGTTTTTT CASSLLASLGANEKLFF
. TRBJ1-3 TRBV7-9 . TGTGCCAGCCTTAGGACAGCCTCTGGAAACACCATATATTTT CASLRTASGNTIYF
. TRBJ2-7 TRBV5-4 . TGTGCCAGCAGCTTGGAACAGGGCCGTGGGGGCGAGCAGTACTTC CASSLEQGRGGEQYF
. TRBJ1-3 TRBV14 . TGTGCCAGCAGCGGATTCACCTACAGGGAGACGGGAAACACCATATATTTT CASSGFTYRETGNTIYF
. TRBJ2-7 TRBV15 . TGTGCCACCAGCAGAGGGCGGGGACCCTACGAGCAGTACTTC CATSRGRGPYEQYF
. TRBJ1-1 TRBV27 . TGTGCCAGCAGTTTACGGTCCGACTTGAACACTGAAGCTTTCTTT CASSLRSDLNTEAFF
. TRBJ1-4 TRBV28 . TGTGCCAGCAGTCTCGGCAGGCCCGAAAAACTGTTTTTT CASSLGRPEKLFF
TRBD1 TRBJ1-5 TRBV4-1 . TGCGCCAGCAGCCAATGGGGGACAGCACTCGGAGGTCAGCCCCAGCATTTT CASSQWGTALGGQPQHF
. TRBJ2-3 TRBV28 . TGTGTGAGCGGCACAGATACGCAGTATTTT CVSGTDTQYF
TRBD2 TRBJ2-5 TRBV4-1 . TGCGCCAGCAGCCAAGATCAACTAGCGGGTTGGGAGACCCAGTACTTC CASSQDQLAGWETQYF
TRBD1 TRBJ2-5 TRBV6-5 . TGTGCCAGCAGTTACATCCAGGGGGCGGGAGAGACCCAGTACTTC CASSYIQGAGETQYF
TRBD1 TRBJ1-3 TRBV6-5 once TGTGCCAGCAGATACACGACAGGGAGCTCTGGAAACACCATATATTTT CASRYTTGSSGNTIYF
. TRBJ1-2 TRBV28 . TGTGCCAGCAGTTTTCGGCAGGGGTATGGCTACACCTTC CASSFRQGYGYTF
. TRBJ1-5 TRBV12-3/TRBV12-4 . TGTGCCAGCAGTAAACAGGGATTTCAGCCCCAGCATTTT CASSKQGFQPQHF
TRBD1 TRBJ1-1 TRBV5-1 . TGCGCCAGCAGCCCCCGGCCGGACAGGGTAAACACTGAAGCTTTCTTT CASSPRPDRVNTEAFF
TRBD1 TRBJ1-4 TRBV7-6 once TGTGCCAGCAGCTTAGCCCCTGGACAGGCGGAGGAAAAACTGTTTTTT CASSLAPGQAEEKLFF
. TRBJ1-1 TRBV6-1 . TGTGCCAGCAGTGAAAACGGCGGGATATCCACTGAAGCTTTCTTT CASSENGGISTEAFF
TRBD2 TRBJ2-1 TRBV13 once TGTGCCAGCAGCTCCGCATCTAGCGGGGAACGGGATGAGCAGTTCTTC CASSSASSGERDEQFF
TRBD2 TRBJ2-3 TRBV5-1 . TGCGCCAGCAGCGACCTAGCGGGGGGGCCAGGCACAGATACGCAGTATTTT CASSDLAGGPGTDTQYF
TRBD1 TRBJ1-6 TRBV5-6 . TGTGCCAGCAGCCTTGGGGACAGGATCTCCTATAATTCACCCCTCCACTTT CASSLGDRISYNSPLHF
. TRBJ2-7 TRBV5-1 few TGCGCCAGCAGCTACAGGAGAGACTCCTACGAGCAGTACTTC CASSYRRDSYEQYF